This TCR beta chain was retrieved from a study of shared clonotypes between healthy human individuals. In the study overall: Sampling drew on donors who were a couple of women and three men aged 18 to 49.

Clones were sequenced by immunoSEQ multiplex PCR, and TCRdb holds only the in-frame ones, with some missing. The sample yields about 2.3 million clones, 85% to 95% seen once. This clone has just a few counts. Its antigen remains unknown. General study results and limits: Across a handful of donors, naive CD4 shared 5% to 6.5%, naive CD8 3% to 3.5%, memory CD4 approximately 2.5%, memory CD8 0.4% to 0.5%.

V was cut by 5 bases and J by 4 bases, with 11 bases left in between. The CDR3 contains 13 residues. The V gene's germline CDR1 is SGHTA and CDR2 FQGTGA. Sequenced material: naive CD4+ T cells from PBMCs. Subset reported: CD45RA+ positively selected. The V gene is TRBV7-3, the J gene TRBJ1-1; D is undetermined. The receptor was isolated from a man between 18 and 35 years old in good health. Some clones in this sample may be carry-over from other donors' samples. The CDR3 sequence: CASSLEESTEAFF. The CDR3 nucleotides read TGTGCCAGCAGCCTCGAGGAGAGCACTGAAGCTTTCTTT.